This TCR beta chain derives from a study of control samples from healthy donors and cancer patients. The data were produced by immunoSEQ multiplex PCR, yet TCRdb's version contains in-frame clones alone and is incomplete. The repertoire holds roughly 450,000 clones, with over 75% as singletons. The CDR3 is 17 residues long. V gave up 4 bases and J gave up 0 bases, with 15 bases separating them. CDR1 and CDR2 (germline): LGHDT, YNNKEL (reference sequence). The sample consisted of PBMCs. J is TRBJ2-2 and V is TRBV3-1 (or the pseudogene TRBV3-2), with D possibly matching TRBD2 (6 bases). This TCR was sampled from a man in his forties or fifties with head and neck cancer. The chain's CDR3 is CASSPPRGGTNTGELFF. CDR3 nucleotide sequence: TGTGCCAGCAGCCCCCCTCGGGGCGGGACGAACACCGGGGAGCTGTTTTTT.